The sequence of this T cell receptor (beta chain) was determined in a study of blood T cell repertoires in COVID-19. Background on the study: The United States, Italy and Spain were the sources of the acute and convalescent COVID-19 samples. T cells, B-cell-depleted T cells, or PBMCs provided the cDNA or gDNA that served as material.

The trim removed 0 bases at V and 7 bases at J, leaving 7 bases unmatched. Looked up from germline, CDR1 is SGDLS and CDR2 is YYNGEE. The CDR3 runs to 14 residues. The method was immunoSEQ multiplex PCR; TCRdb's version includes in-frame clones alone and lacks a portion of them. Of about 300,000 clones listed, roughly 90% are singletons. The specimen was peripheral blood. The gene calls are TRBV9 and TRBJ2-7; TRBD1 matches 7 bases. The source is a man aged 35 to 55 with acute or convalescent COVID-19. The CDR3 DNA reads TGTGCCAGCAGCGTAGAGGGGGCGTCAGCGGAGCAGTACTTC. This gives the protein CASSVEGASAEQYF.